This passage covers 28 T cell receptor beta chains from one sample sequenced in a study of blood T cell repertoires in COVID-19. Generated by immunoSEQ multiplex PCR, the TCRdb table keeps only in-frame clones and is missing some. This sample has some 89,000 clones, with about 84% found just once. The sample comprised peripheral blood. These receptors were taken from a man aged 60 to 75 with acute or convalescent COVID-19.

V usage is TRBV5-1 and J usage is TRBJ2-2, with 9 positions matching TRBD2. CDR3 length equals 15 residues. V lost 0 bases to trimming and J lost 7 bases; unmatched junction nucleotides: 4. The germline CDR1 and CDR2 sequences are SGHRS and YFSETQ. The CDR3 loop reads CASSLVAGAVGELFF. The DNA for the CDR3 is TGCGCCAGCAGCTTGGTAGCGGGGGCGGTCGGGGAGCTGTTTTTT.

This rearrangement joins TRBV4-3 to TRBJ2-7; D perhaps matches TRBD1 (5 bases). V gave up 8 bases and J gave up 2 bases, with 13 bases separating them. The germline gives CDR1 LGHNA, CDR2 YSLEER. This CDR3 has 13 residues. The CDR3 sequence: CASARDRTYEQYF. The CDR3, as DNA: TGCGCCAGCGCGAGAGACAGAACCTACGAGCAGTACTTC.

This clone was observed once. The chain combines TRBV19 with TRBJ1-5; 7 nucleotides agree with TRBD1. Germline lookup yields CDR1 LNHDA and CDR2 SQIVND (reference sequence). J lost 1 base, V lost 8 bases, and 8 bases had no gene match. The CDR3 is 15 residues long. As DNA, the CDR3 is TGTGCCAGTTTCTTAGGGGGCTCAAGCAATCAGCCCCAGCATTTT. Translated, it gives CASFLGGSSNQPQHF.

The chain joins TRBV10-3 to TRBJ2-1, with D perhaps matching TRBD2 (5 bases). This CDR3 is built from 15 residues. CDR1 is ENHRY and CDR2 is SYGVKD in the germline V gene. Deletions cut 1 base from V and 6 bases from J, with 13 bases between. Here the CDR3 reads CAISEFTGTFNEQFF. Written as DNA, the CDR3 is TGTGCCATCAGTGAGTTTACGGGAACATTCAATGAGCAGTTCTTC.

The V and J genes are TRBV11-3 and TRBJ2-7; TRBD1 might be the D (6 bases). V dropped 2 bases and J dropped 3 bases, with 11 bases sitting between them. The CDR3 length is 14 residues. The germline CDR1 and CDR2 sequences are SGHNT and YENEEA. CDR3 region: CASSLKSQGYEQYF. The CDR3 nucleotides are TGTGCCAGCAGCTTAAAATCACAGGGCTACGAGCAGTACTTC.

In its sample, this clone was seen once. CDR3 sequence reads: CASSSLGGVATNEKLFF. The CDR3 nucleotides are TGTGCCAGCAGTTCCCTGGGAGGAGTTGCAACTAATGAAAAACTGTTTTTT. V is TRBV28 and J is TRBJ1-4; D gene unclear. V lost 4 bases to trimming and J lost 0 bases, with 15 bases between them. This CDR3 region has 17 residues. The V gene's germline CDR1 is MDHEN and CDR2 SYDVKM. The variable domain in full, with the rest retrieved from reference TRBV28 and TRBJ1-4, is DVKVTQSSRYLVKRTGEKVFLECVQDMDHENMFWYRQDPGLGLRLIYFSYDVKMKEKGDIPEGYSVSREKKERFSLILESASTNQTSMYLCASSSLGGVATNEKLFFGSGTQLSVL.

The CDR3 region is CASSPGGAGYGYTF. The CDR3, as DNA: TGCGCCAGCAGCCCCGGAGGGGCAGGGTATGGCTACACCTTC. The chain couples TRBV5-1 to TRBJ1-2, with D possibly being TRBD1 (5 bases). The CDR3 spans 14 residues. V was shortened by 4 bases and J by 5 bases, with 15 bases between the two germline ends. Looked up from germline, CDR1 is SGHRS and CDR2 is YFSETQ.

This clone was observed a single time. The chain carries TRBV4-2 and TRBJ2-1, with 7 bases that match TRBD2. In germline, CDR1 is LGHNA, CDR2 YNFKEQ. The CDR3 loop spans 15 amino acids. Trimming removed 0 bases from V and 7 bases from J; junction bases left unmatched: 6. The CDR3 region has the DNA TGTGCCAGCAGCCAAGACCCGGGACTATCAAATGAGCAGTTCTTC. Protein: CASSQDPGLSNEQFF.

The chain links TRBV12-3 or TRBV12-4 to TRBJ1-2; no firm D call. The CDR3 is 13 amino acids. V shed 2 bases and J shed 5 bases, with 9 bases lying between them. The CDR3: CASSLRQAYGYTF. In DNA, the CDR3 is TGTGCCAGCAGTTTAAGGCAGGCGTATGGCTACACCTTC.

V usage is TRBV9 and J usage is TRBJ2-7; 11 bases line up with TRBD2. Germline-derived CDR1 and CDR2 are SGDLS and YYNGEE. The CDR3 sequence is 15 residues long. The V segment lost 3 bases and the J segment 2 bases; nucleotides outside the gene matches: 4. The CDR3 DNA follows: TGTGCCAGCAGCGAGGGACTAGCGGATACCTACGAGCAGTACTTC. This translates into CASSEGLADTYEQYF.

This clone was counted a few times. The chain couples TRBV7-2 to TRBJ2-3; D not resolved. The length of the CDR3 is 14 residues. CDR1 SGHTA and CDR2 FQGNSA come from the germline V gene. Between the trimmed V and J ends, which lost 1 base and 3 bases, there was a span of 8 bases. This CDR3 reads CASSLGPGTDTQYF. The CDR3 bases are TGTGCCAGCAGCTTAGGTCCCGGTACAGATACGCAGTATTTT.

J is TRBJ1-1 and V is TRBV7-2; no clear D gene. CDR1 is SGHTA, CDR2 FQGNSA, per germline. This CDR3 comprises 13 residues. The ends were cut back, 1 base at V and 7 bases at J, with 10 bases in the middle. CDR3 nucleotides: TGTGCCAGCAGCTTAGAGGCCAGCGTTGAAGCTTTCTTT. Translated, it gives CASSLEASVEAFF. Complete variable domain (other parts from reference TRBV7-2 and TRBJ1-1): GAGVSQSPSNKVTEKGKDVELRCDPISGHTALYWYRQSLGQGLEFLIYFQGNSAPDKSGLPSDRFSAERTGGSVSTLTIQRTQQEDSAVYLCASSLEASVEAFFGQGTRLTVV.

This sequence joins TRBV10-1 and TRBJ2-3; no reliable D call. V was trimmed by 0 bases and J by 0 bases, leaving 10 bases between them. The CDR3 has 16 amino acids. The germline gives CDR1 WNHNN, CDR2 SYGVQD (reference sequence). CDR3 DNA: TGCGCCAGCAGTGAGTCTCGCGGAACTAGCACAGATACGCAGTATTTT. Translating gives CASSESRGTSTDTQYF.

The chain links TRBV2 to TRBJ1-3; 7 bases are shared with TRBD1. V shed 4 bases, J shed 3 bases, and the junction held 6 bases outside the gene matches. From germline, CDR1 is SNHLY and CDR2 FYNNEI. The CDR3 extends over 15 amino acids. The CDR3 bases are TGTGCCAGCAGTGGACAGGGACAAATTGGAAACACCATATATTTT. It codes for CASSGQGQIGNTIYF.

The chain carries TRBV28 and TRBJ1-2; 8 bases match TRBD1. The trim removed 4 bases at V and 5 bases at J, leaving 6 bases unmatched. This CDR3 has 14 residues. Per the germline V gene, CDR1 is MDHEN and CDR2 is SYDVKM. Here the CDR3 DNA reads TGTGCCAGCAGTTCCGGACAGGGACTGTATGGCTACACCTTC. It encodes CASSSGQGLYGYTF.

The J gene is TRBJ2-5, the V gene TRBV30; 13 nucleotides align to TRBD2. The junction had 10 bases not matched to a gene; V was cut back by 4 bases and J by 5 bases. In germline, CDR1 is GTSNPN, CDR2 SVGIG (reference sequence). The CDR3 extends over 16 amino acids. The CDR3 loop is CAWNGLAGALGETQYF. The CDR3 DNA is TGTGCCTGGAATGGACTAGCGGGGGCCCTGGGGGAGACCCAGTACTTC.

This chain's CDR3 is CASTGAGADTGELFF. CDR3 sequence (DNA): TGCGCCAGCACCGGGGCGGGAGCTGATACCGGGGAGCTGTTTTTT. This chain joins TRBV10-2 and TRBJ2-2, with 7 bases matching TRBD2. This CDR3 has 15 amino acids. V lost 7 bases and J lost 5; bases outside the gene matches: 10. Per germline, CDR1 WSHSY and CDR2 SAAADI.

The rearrangement joins TRBV9 to TRBJ1-2; 11 bases are a match to TRBD1. V shed 5 bases and J 2 bases; nucleotides not matched to a gene: 2. From germline, CDR1 is SGDLS and CDR2 YYNGEE. The CDR3 totals 14 residues. CDR3 sequence reads: CASRGDRGNYGYTF. The DNA of the CDR3 is TGTGCCAGCAGGGGGGACAGGGGGAACTATGGCTACACCTTC. Full variable domain (missing parts from reference TRBV9 and TRBJ1-2): DSGVTQTPKHLITATGQRVTLRCSPRSGDLSVYWYQQSLDQGLQFLIQYYNGEERAKGNILERFSAQQFPDLHSELNLSSLELGDSALYFCASRGDRGNYGYTFGSGTRLTVV.

This clone occurred a few times. V and J are TRBV24-1 and TRBJ1-1, with TRBD1 identical over 9 bases. The trim removed 6 bases at V and 1 base at J, leaving 11 bases unmatched. Germline loops: CDR1 KGHDR, CDR2 SFDVKD. The CDR3 has 17 residues. This CDR3 reads CATSPGTGITKNTEAFF. In DNA, the CDR3 is TGTGCCACCAGTCCCGGGACAGGGATCACCAAGAACACTGAAGCTTTCTTT.

The chain combines TRBV6-6 with TRBJ2-7; 7 positions match TRBD1. The CDR3 sequence is 16 residues long. Germline CDR1 and CDR2: MNHNY and SVGAGI (reference sequence). V shed 7 bases and J 2 bases; nucleotides not matched to a gene: 14. Written as DNA, the CDR3 is TGTGCCAGCACCCAAGCCCTATCCGGGACAGCCTACGAGCAGTACTTC. It yields the protein CASTQALSGTAYEQYF.

The CDR3 loop reads CATSRDRPSTEAFF. The CDR3 region has the DNA TGTGCCACCAGCAGAGATCGTCCCAGTACTGAAGCTTTCTTT. This chain connects TRBV15 to TRBJ1-1, with D unclear. The germline V gene encodes CDR1 LNHNV and CDR2 YYDKDF (reference sequence). Between the trimmed V and J ends, which lost 0 bases and 5 bases, there was a span of 10 bases. The CDR3 length is 14 residues.

This clone has just a few counts. J is TRBJ2-7 and V is TRBV6-6; 11 bases line up with TRBD1. Unmatched junction bases numbered 7, after V lost 2 bases and J lost 7 bases. This CDR3 has 15 amino acids. Germline CDR1 and CDR2: MNHNY and SVGAGI (reference sequence). The CDR3 protein is CASSYRGQGAREQYF. In DNA, the CDR3 is TGTGCCAGCAGTTACCGTGGACAGGGGGCGAGGGAGCAGTACTTC.

The chain links TRBV19 to TRBJ2-2, with 9 positions matching TRBD2. The germline V gene has CDR1 LNHDA and CDR2 SQIVND (reference sequence). The V gene end was trimmed by 7 bases and the J gene end by 5 bases; junction bases not matched to a gene: 5. The CDR3 runs to 14 residues. The CDR3 coding sequence is TGTGCCAGTACAGCGGGGGGTGGAACCGGGGAGCTGTTTTTT. This gives the protein CASTAGGGTGELFF.

The genes are TRBV11-3 and TRBJ1-1; 12 bases align to TRBD1. This CDR3 is 12 amino acids long. CDR1 and CDR2 (germline): SGHNT, YENEEA. V shed 5 bases, J shed 12 bases, and the junction held 4 bases outside the gene matches. The CDR3 loop is CASSGTGGKTFF. CDR3 nucleotide sequence: TGTGCCAGCAGCGGGACAGGGGGCAAAACTTTCTTT.

This clone was counted a few times. The chain links TRBV10-3 to TRBJ1-2; 7 bases fit TRBD1. V dropped 6 bases and J dropped 4; count of bases not matched to a gene: 17. Germline lookup yields CDR1 ENHRY and CDR2 SYGVKD. This CDR3 comprises 17 residues. The CDR3 region is CAIRDPGGEGVIYGYTF. CDR3 DNA: TGTGCCATCAGGGACCCAGGGGGTGAGGGGGTAATCTATGGCTACACCTTC.

With regard to this clone: Other DNA sequences in the same sample also yield this CDR3. The chain combines TRBV27 with TRBJ2-7; 10 nucleotides agree with TRBD1. The ends lost 0 bases at V and 2 bases at J; junction bases unmatched: 1. The CDR3 extends over 15 amino acids. Germline CDR1 and CDR2: MNHEY and SMNVEV (reference sequence). The CDR3 DNA sequence: TGTGCCAGCAGTTTATCGACAGGGGGCACCTACGAGCAGTACTTC. Encoded protein: CASSLSTGGTYEQYF.

The sample holds one count of this clone. The chain uses TRBV18 and TRBJ2-2; D remains ambiguous. The germline V and J ends were trimmed by 6 bases and 4 bases, with 12 bases remaining between them. There are 14 residues in the CDR3. CDR1 and CDR2 from the germline V gene are KGHSH and LQKENI. CDR3 in amino acids: CASSPSPGTGELFF. CDR3 coding DNA: TGTGCCAGCTCTCCCTCTCCGGGCACCGGGGAGCTGTTTTTT.

The chain carries TRBV19 and TRBJ2-7; 10 bases match TRBD2. Trimming took 5 bases from V and 0 from J; bases not matched to a gene: 7. Germline V gene sequence: CDR1 LNHDA, CDR2 SQIVND (reference sequence). The CDR3 loop spans 16 amino acids. CDR3 loop: CASSAWTSGFSYEQYF. The DNA for the CDR3 is TGTGCCAGTAGTGCCTGGACTAGCGGATTCTCCTACGAGCAGTACTTC.